The 19 T cell receptor beta chains given below trace back to one sample, sequenced in a study of technical replicates of blood from a handful of donors. Generated by immunoSEQ multiplex PCR, the TCRdb table keeps only in-frame clones and is missing some. The profile shows under 75,000 clones, approximately 83% of them singletons. Sequencing was carried out using PBMCs. The receptors here all came from a human donor in good health. Some clones in this sample may be carry-over from other donors' samples.

The chain couples TRBV11-2 to TRBJ1-1; TRBD1 matches 8 bases. The junction had 4 bases not matched to a gene; V was cut back by 0 bases and J by 1 base. The CDR3 is 16 residues long. The germline gives CDR1 SGHAT, CDR2 FQNNGV. Written as DNA, the CDR3 is TGTGCCAGCAGCTTAGATGCCGGGACAGGGAACACTGAAGCTTTCTTT. This codes for CASSLDAGTGNTEAFF.

This clone was detected once. The CDR3 coding sequence is TGTGCCAGCAGCAGCCTACGGGTAGCTTTCTTT. Translation: CASSSLRVAFF. The chain combines TRBV6-6 with TRBJ1-1; D ambiguous. Trimming stripped 6 bases from V and 10 bases from J, with 12 bases between. Germline V lookup: CDR1 MNHNY, CDR2 SVGAGI (reference sequence). The CDR3 is 11 residues long.

The chain couples TRBV5-5 to TRBJ1-2; 8 positions agree with TRBD1. After removal of 7 bases from V and 7 bases from J, the junction contained 12 bases not matched to a gene. The CDR3 spans 14 residues. Germline V lookup: CDR1 SGHKS, CDR2 YYEKEE (reference sequence). The CDR3: CASLTLTGEGGYTF. The DNA of the CDR3 is TGTGCCAGCTTAACCCTGACAGGGGAGGGTGGCTACACCTTC.

The chain couples TRBV5-1 to TRBJ2-2, with TRBD1 matching over 7 bases. Germline CDR1 is SGHRS and CDR2 is YFSETQ. V was clipped by 1 base and J by 1 base; unmatched bases: 7. This CDR3 comprises 17 residues. CDR3 sequence reads: CASSLFQRQGNTGELFF. The CDR3, as DNA: TGCGCCAGCAGCTTGTTTCAACGACAGGGGAACACCGGGGAGCTGTTTTTT.

The rearrangement uses TRBV7-9 and TRBJ2-7, with 10 bases identical to TRBD2. Trimming took 5 bases from V and 6 from J; bases not matched to a gene: 7. The CDR3 totals 14 residues. Germline assignment: CDR1 SEHNR and CDR2 FQNEAQ (reference sequence). The CDR3 region is CASSQAGGLSEQYF. For the CDR3, the DNA is TGTGCCAGCAGCCAAGCGGGAGGGCTTAGCGAGCAGTACTTC.

J is TRBJ2-3 and V is TRBV7-3, with D possibly matching TRBD2 (5 bases). Germline loops: CDR1 SGHTA, CDR2 FQGTGA. The germline V and J ends were trimmed by 1 base and 0 bases, with 8 bases remaining between them. The CDR3 is 15 amino acids. This CDR3 reads CASSLNPGSTDTQYF. CDR3 in DNA: TGTGCCAGCAGCTTAAACCCGGGGAGCACAGATACGCAGTATTTT.

The V call is TRBV4-2, the J call TRBJ2-1; no reliable D call. V gave up 3 bases and J gave up 0 bases, with 15 bases separating them. This CDR3 comprises 17 residues. The germline V gene has CDR1 LGHNA and CDR2 YNFKEQ. In nucleotides, the CDR3 is TGTGCCAGCAGCCATCCACTGACTCTCAGCTCCTACAATGAGCAGTTCTTC. Amino acids: CASSHPLTLSSYNEQFF.

This clone occurred once. The rearrangement joins TRBV9 to TRBJ2-7; 7 bases are a match to TRBD1. V was pared by 3 bases and J by 2 bases, with 5 bases of the junction left unmatched. The CDR3 spans 14 residues. The germline V gene encodes CDR1 SGDLS and CDR2 YYNGEE. The CDR3 nucleotides read TGTGCCAGCAGCGGCCCCGGGACAGCCTACGAGCAGTACTTC. It yields the protein CASSGPGTAYEQYF. Variable domain in full (rest from reference TRBV9 and TRBJ2-7): DSGVTQTPKHLITATGQRVTLRCSPRSGDLSVYWYQQSLDQGLQFLIQYYNGEERAKGNILERFSAQQFPDLHSELNLSSLELGDSALYFCASSGPGTAYEQYFGPGTRLTVT.

In its sample, this clone was seen many times. The chain links TRBV6-5 to TRBJ1-2; 8 bases map to TRBD1. CDR3 length: 14 residues. The germline CDR1 and CDR2 sequences are MNHEY and SVGAGI. The junction had 8 bases not matched to a gene; V was cut back by 5 bases and J by 6 bases. The CDR3 sequence: CASSPQYRGNGYTF. CDR3 coding DNA: TGTGCCAGCAGTCCACAGTACAGGGGGAATGGCTACACCTTC.

A single count supports this clone. V gene TRBV11-2 combines with J gene TRBJ1-5, with D possibly matching TRBD1 (5 bases). The CDR3 spans 18 residues. Germline V gene lookup returns CDR1 SGHAT and CDR2 FQNNGV. V was cut by 0 bases and J by 7 bases, with 22 bases left in between. Here the CDR3 reads CASSLEAGRRGFHQPQHF. The CDR3 DNA is TGTGCCAGCAGCTTAGAGGCAGGCAGGAGGGGTTTTCACCAGCCCCAGCATTTT.

The chain links TRBV6-1 to TRBJ2-5, with a tentative D call TRBD1 (6 bases). Trimming removed 7 bases at V and 1 base at J, with 13 bases between. The CDR3 spans 14 residues. The germline V gene has CDR1 MNHNS and CDR2 SASEGT. CDR3 sequence reads: CASTLGQSQETQYF. The CDR3 nucleotides are TGTGCCAGCACCCTCGGACAGTCCCAAGAGACCCAGTACTTC.

The chain links TRBV18 to TRBJ2-1; D may be TRBD1 (6 bases). The CDR3 is 13 amino acids. V was trimmed by 5 bases and J by 5 bases, leaving 10 bases between them. Germline V lookup: CDR1 KGHSH, CDR2 LQKENI. CDR3 sequence: CASSSTGNNEQFF. The CDR3 nucleotides are TGTGCCAGCTCATCGACAGGAAACAATGAGCAGTTCTTC. Variable domain in full (rest from reference TRBV18 and TRBJ2-1): NAGVMQNPRHLVRRRGQEARLRCSPMKGHSHVYWYRQLPEEGLKFMVYLQKENIIDESGMPKERFSAEFPKEGPSILRIQQVVRGDSAAYFCASSSTGNNEQFFGPGTRLTVL.

The chain uses TRBV29-1 and TRBJ1-4; weak D call: TRBD1 (6 bases). Germline loops: CDR1 SQVTM, CDR2 ANQGSEA. V was clipped by 3 bases and J by 9 bases, with 11 bases between them. The CDR3 covers 12 residues. The CDR3 here is CSVDSGEKKLFF. Here the CDR3 DNA reads TGCAGCGTTGATTCAGGGGAAAAAAAACTGTTTTTT.

The chain employs TRBV5-4 and TRBJ1-1; TRBD1 agrees at 8 bases. This CDR3 has 14 residues. J gave up 7 bases and V 0 bases, and 5 bases lay outside the gene matches. Germline assignment: CDR1 SGHNT and CDR2 YYREEE (reference sequence). The CDR3 protein is CASSLGQGFGEAFF. The CDR3 nucleotides read TGTGCCAGCAGCTTGGGACAGGGGTTTGGTGAAGCTTTCTTT.

The chain combines TRBV7-9 with TRBJ1-2, with D perhaps matching TRBD1 (5 bases). Germline V gene sequence: CDR1 SEHNR, CDR2 FQNEAQ (reference sequence). The V and J ends lost 3 bases and 7 bases respectively, with 21 bases between them. The CDR3 is 16 residues long. The CDR3 reads CASSFPTASIRGGYTF. Written as DNA, the CDR3 is TGTGCCAGCAGCTTCCCGACAGCTTCTATTAGAGGTGGCTACACCTTC.

This clone was found a few times. The CDR3 DNA sequence: TGTGCCAGCGCGGGACGTCCCTACGAGCAGTACTTC. This encodes CASAGRPYEQYF. The gene calls are TRBV2 and TRBJ2-7; weak D call: TRBD2 (6 bases). CDR1 and CDR2 from the germline V gene are SNHLY and FYNNEI. The CDR3 totals 12 residues. Trimming took 8 bases from V and 2 from J, leaving 10 bases between them.

The chain links TRBV7-2 to TRBJ1-5; 12 bases fit TRBD1. Germline V gene sequence: CDR1 SGHTA, CDR2 FQGNSA. After removal of 7 bases from V and 6 bases from J, the junction contained 10 bases not matched to a gene. The CDR3 extends over 16 amino acids. CDR3 sequence reads: CASNPAGQGAGQPQHF. The CDR3 DNA follows: TGTGCCAGCAACCCCGCGGGACAGGGGGCTGGTCAGCCCCAGCATTTT.

The chain couples TRBV18 to TRBJ2-1; D may be TRBD2 (6 bases). Germline-derived CDR1 and CDR2 are KGHSH and LQKENI. The CDR3 extends over 16 amino acids. Trimming removed 0 bases at V and 2 bases at J, with 11 bases between. Here the CDR3 reads CASSPPAGGTYNEQFF. CDR3 DNA: TGTGCCAGCTCACCACCGGCCGGGGGAACCTACAATGAGCAGTTCTTC.

The chain joins TRBV2 to TRBJ2-7; TRBD1 is a possible D gene (5 bases). The V gene lost 5 bases and the J gene lost 0 bases, with 23 bases spanning the gap. CDR3 length equals 18 residues. Germline V gene sequence: CDR1 SNHLY, CDR2 FYNNEI. CDR3 protein: CASSTNNWGGIDSYEQYF. For the CDR3, the DNA is TGTGCCAGCAGTACAAATAATTGGGGCGGAATAGACTCCTACGAGCAGTACTTC.